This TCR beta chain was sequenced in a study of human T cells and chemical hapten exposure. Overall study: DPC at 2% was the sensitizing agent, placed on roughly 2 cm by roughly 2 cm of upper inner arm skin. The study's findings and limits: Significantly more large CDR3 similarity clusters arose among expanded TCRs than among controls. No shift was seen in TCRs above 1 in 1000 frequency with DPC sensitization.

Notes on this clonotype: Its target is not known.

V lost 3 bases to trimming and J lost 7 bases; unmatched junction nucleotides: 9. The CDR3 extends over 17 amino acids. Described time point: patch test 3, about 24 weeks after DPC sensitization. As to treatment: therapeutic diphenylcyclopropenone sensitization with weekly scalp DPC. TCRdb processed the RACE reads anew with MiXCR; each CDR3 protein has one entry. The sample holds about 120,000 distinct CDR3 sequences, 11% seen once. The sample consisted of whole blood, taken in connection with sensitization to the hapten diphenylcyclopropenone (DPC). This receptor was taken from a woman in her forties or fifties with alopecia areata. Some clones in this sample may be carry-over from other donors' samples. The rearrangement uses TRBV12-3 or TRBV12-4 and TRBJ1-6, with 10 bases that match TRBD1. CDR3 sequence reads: CASSFEGTGAGNSPLHF. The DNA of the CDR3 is TGTGCCAGCAGTTTTGAAGGGACAGGGGCAGGGAATTCACCCCTCCACTTT.